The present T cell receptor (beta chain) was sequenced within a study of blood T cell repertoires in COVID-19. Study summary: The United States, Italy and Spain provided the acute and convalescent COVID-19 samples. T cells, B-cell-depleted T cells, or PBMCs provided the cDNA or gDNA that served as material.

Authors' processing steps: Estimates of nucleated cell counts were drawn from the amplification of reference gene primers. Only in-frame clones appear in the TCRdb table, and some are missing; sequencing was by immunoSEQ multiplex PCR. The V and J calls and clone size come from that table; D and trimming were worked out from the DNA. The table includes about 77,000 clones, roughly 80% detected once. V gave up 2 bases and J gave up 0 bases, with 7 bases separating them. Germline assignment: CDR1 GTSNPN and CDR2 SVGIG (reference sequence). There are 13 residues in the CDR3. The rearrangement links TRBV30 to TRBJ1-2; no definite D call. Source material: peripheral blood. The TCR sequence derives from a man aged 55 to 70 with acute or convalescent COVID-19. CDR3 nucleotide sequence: TGTGCCTGGAGTCACAAGACTAACTATGGCTACACCTTC. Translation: CAWSHKTNYGYTF.